This TCR beta chain was sequenced during a study of CD8 T cell repertoires and HIV-1 epitope variants (dated by TCRdb to between 2020 and 2021). For the wider study: Twenty-five peptides representing autologous and known Gag and Nef epitope variants were each used to stimulate T cells in separate culture wells. Running each culture condition in triplicate, except for one peptide done in duplicate, gave a total of 70 to 85 T cell cultures. Among the control conditions were a peptide pool of CMV, EBV and flu, the Ebola AY9 epitope serving as a negative control, and a well with no peptide. For approximately 11 days the cultures were kept in IMDM with gentamicin, and on days 3 and 7 half of the media was changed with IL-2, IL-7 and IL-15 added. The epitopes tested were three Gag epitope families plus Nef HW9 and YT9. T cells were enriched using the EasySep Human T Cell Enrichment Kit and were co-cultured with equal numbers of autologous T cell-negative cells serving as antigen-presenting cells. A 1M T cell aliquot was kept as an uncultured baseline condition, separate from the 65 to 85 T cell cultures. Study-level results and caveats: The assay identified only TCR beta chains and indicated proliferation in response to antigen, without indicating T cell function or cytokine profile. The Nef KF9 family was recognized by five clonotypes and the HW9 family by one, and no responses to the TAALDMSHF plasma variant were observed. Of the nine antigen-specific TCR beta clonotypes identified, roughly six appeared cross-reactive for autologous or known escape epitope variants.

This clone appeared once. Its antigen is currently not known. No base quality values were provided; no much bigger clone lies one nucleotide off. The EasySep Human CD8+ T Cell Enrichment Kit was used on day 10 to isolate CD8+ T cells from every culture. Sequencing of TCR beta CDR3 regions was performed at survey depth on the immunoSEQ platform. The QIAamp DNA micro kit was used to extract genomic DNA from every cultured and uncultured CD8+ T cell population. Concerning the study's data processing: Samples with under 5,000 productive reads were excluded, and this exclusion removed about 6.5% of the 75 HIV peptide-stimulated cultures. Sequences were trimmed to CDR3 by a MANAFEST web app, and nonproductive sequences, CDR3s under 5 amino acids, and sequences not starting with C or ending with F/W were removed. Antigen-specific clonotypes had to expand in at least 2 of 3 replicates versus no-peptide control at FDR 0.01, only within one epitope family. In addition, a specific clonotype needed a frequency at least fivefold higher than in wells stimulated with peptides from other epitope families. TCRdb's version of the immuneACCESS table is confined to in-frame rearrangements and falls short of the full clone set. An unresolved V gene accounts for under half of the shortfall where checked; the remainder is of unknown origin. The DNA gave D and trimming, while V, J and clone size come from that table. This sample has 90,000 or so clones in its table, and over 70% of those were observed once. Around 25% of the sample comes from the top ten.

A distance of 10 bases separates the germline ends of V and J, which lose 3 bases and 0 bases respectively. CDR1 is given as SGHTA and CDR2 as FQGNSA, both from the germline V gene. The CDR3 goes from the cysteine to the phenylalanine over 15 residues. Only the CDR3 portion is preserved as DNA: 45 bases, with reading frame beginning at the first base. The rearranged segments are TRBV7-2 and TRBJ2-3; the D gene remains uncertain. The sequence was obtained from a male donor with HIV. The source material was uncultured baseline CD8+ T cells from peripheral blood mononuclear cells (PBMCs). The CDR3 corresponds to CASSLFRLSTDTQYF. The base sequence is TGTGCCAGCAGCTTGTTTAGACTGAGCACAGATACGCAGTATTTT.